Listed below are T cell receptor beta chains from one sample, sequenced in a study of blood T cell repertoires in COVID-19. The table came from immunoSEQ multiplex PCR; TCRdb's copy has only in-frame clones and leaves some out. The top ten hold approximately 6% of the sample, which has hundreds of thousands of clones, around 83% seen once. The specimen sequenced was peripheral blood. All receptors come from an older man with acute or convalescent COVID-19. The CDR3 runs from the conserved cysteine through the conserved F or W. The D gene is left open where the match is weak. For some rows the clone size is stated as once, few or many, or as a class when expanded; others skip it.

>TRBJ2-7|NA|TRBV6-2/TRBV6-3|NA
TGTGCCAGCAGTTCCAGAGTACTCACCGCGGGGGCCGACTTC
CASSSRVLTAGADF
>TRBJ1-3|NA|TRBV11-2|NA
TGTGCCAGCAGTCGGACAGTGGCTGGAAACACCATATATTTT
CASSRTVAGNTIYF
>TRBJ2-7|NA|TRBV3-1/TRBV3-2|NA
TGTGCCAGCAGCCAAGATGATACGAGGAGCTCCTACGAGCAGTACTTC
CASSQDDTRSSYEQYF
>TRBJ1-2|TRBD1|TRBV5-1|NA
TGCGCCAGCAGCTCTGGACAGGGTGGGGAAAACTATGGCTACACCTTC
CASSSGQGGENYGYTF
>TRBJ1-1|NA|TRBV5-1|many
TGCGCCAGCAGCCGGACTGCTAGGGGACTTGAAGCTTTCTTT
CASSRTARGLEAFF
>TRBJ2-2|TRBD1|TRBV7-2|few
TGTGCCAGCAGACGCAGACAGGGGCCCGGGGAGCTGTTTTTT
CASRRRQGPGELFF
>TRBJ2-5|TRBD2|TRBV28|NA
TGTGCCAGCAGTTTCACTAGCGGGGGGGCAGGGGAGACCCAGTACTTC
CASSFTSGGAGETQYF
>TRBJ1-2|NA|TRBV7-2|NA
TGTGCCAGCAGCTTAGACGGTAATGGCTACACCTTC
CASSLDGNGYTF
>TRBJ2-7|TRBD2|TRBV11-2|NA
TGTGCCAGCAGCTTACTAGCGGACTACACCTACGAGCAGTACTTC
CASSLLADYTYEQYF
>TRBJ2-7|NA|TRBV19|NA
TGTGCCAGTAGTTCTAGCGCCAACGAGCAGTACTTC
CASSSSANEQYF
>TRBJ2-6|NA|TRBV7-8|NA
TGTGCCAGCAGCTTAGGGAGGGCGCCTGGGGCCAACGTCCTGACTTTC
CASSLGRAPGANVLTF
>TRBJ1-2|NA|TRBV15|NA
TGTGCCACCAGCAGAGGTGGCAGCTATGGCTACACCTTC
CATSRGGSYGYTF
>TRBJ1-2|NA|TRBV6-5|NA
TGTGCCAGCAGACGGGGGGGCCATGGCTACACCTTC
CASRRGGHGYTF
>TRBJ2-7|NA|TRBV27|NA
TGTACTGTACAGGACGAAACCTACGAGCAGTACTTC
CTVQDETYEQYF
>TRBJ2-3|NA|TRBV9|NA
TGTGCCAGCAGCGTAGTGGGGGGTACGCAGTATTTT
CASSVVGGTQYF
>TRBJ2-6|NA|TRBV3-1/TRBV3-2|NA
TGTGCCAGCAGCCCGCAGGGAACTGGGGCCAACGTCCTGACTTTC
CASSPQGTGANVLTF
>TRBJ1-1|TRBD1|TRBV5-1|NA
TGCGCCAGCAGCGAGGGACAGATGAACACTGAAGCTTTCTTT
CASSEGQMNTEAFF
>TRBJ1-1|NA|TRBV30|NA
TGTGCCTGGATCCCCGGGACAATGAACACTGAAGCTTTCTTT
CAWIPGTMNTEAFF
>TRBJ1-5|NA|TRBV19|NA
TGTGCCAGTAGTGCGGGCGGAGGTACCTCGGGCAATCAGCCCCAGCATTTT
CASSAGGGTSGNQPQHF
>TRBJ1-5|TRBD1|TRBV5-1|NA
TGCGCCAGCAGCTTGGGGACAGGGGACAATCAGCCCCAGCATTTT
CASSLGTGDNQPQHF
>TRBJ2-5|NA|TRBV5-1|NA
TGCGCCAGCAGCTTGGCACTAGCTATCGAGACCCAGTACTTC
CASSLALAIETQYF
>TRBJ1-1|TRBD1|TRBV28|NA
TGTGCCAGCAGTTCCAGACAGGGACGAGCTTTCTTT
CASSSRQGRAFF
>TRBJ2-5|TRBD1|TRBV2|NA
TGTGCCAGCAGCCGGGACAGGAAAGAGACCCAGTACTTC
CASSRDRKETQYF
>TRBJ2-6|TRBD1|TRBV10-1|NA
TGCGCCAGCAGTGTAACCGTGGACAGGGGAAGAAGGGCCAACGTCCTGACTTTC
CASSVTVDRGRRANVLTF
>TRBJ1-1|NA|TRBV6-5|NA
TGTGCCAGCAGGAAACAGGGAAACACTGAAGCTTTCTTT
CASRKQGNTEAFF
>TRBJ1-5|TRBD1|TRBV5-1|NA
TGCGCCAGCAGCCCGACAGGGGAGCCTCAGCCCCAGCATTTT
CASSPTGEPQPQHF
>TRBJ2-1|NA|TRBV5-1|NA
TGCGCCAGCAGCGTGTCTGGCGGGGCCGGTTTGAATGAGCAGTTCTTC
CASSVSGGAGLNEQFF
>TRBJ2-7|TRBD2|TRBV3-1/TRBV3-2|once
TGTGCCAGCAGCCAACAGGTAGGACTAGCGGGTGAGCAGTACTTC
CASSQQVGLAGEQYF
>TRBJ1-4|TRBD1|TRBV30|NA
TGTGCTCTGACAGGGGGCCATGAAAAACTGTTTTTT
CALTGGHEKLFF
>TRBJ1-1|TRBD1|TRBV3-1/TRBV3-2|NA
TGTGCCAGCAGCCAGACCGGGACAGGGGACACTGAAGCTTTCTTT
CASSQTGTGDTEAFF
>TRBJ2-7|TRBD2|TRBV5-1|NA
TGCGCCACCAGACTAGCGGAGCCCTACGAGCAGTACTTC
CATRLAEPYEQYF
>TRBJ2-7|NA|TRBV5-1|NA
TGCGCCAGCAGCTTGGCCCAGGATTCCTACGAGCAGTACTTC
CASSLAQDSYEQYF
>TRBJ2-7|TRBD2|TRBV18|NA
TGTGCCAGCTCACCACTAGCGGGAGGGCCTGGGAGAGTCTACGAGCAGTACTTC
CASSPLAGGPGRVYEQYF
>TRBJ2-1|TRBD2|TRBV2|NA
TGTGCCAGCAGTTCGCCGGGACAAGTAGCGGGAGGGAGCTCCTACAATGAGCAGTTCTTC
CASSSPGQVAGGSSYNEQFF
>TRBJ1-6|TRBD1|TRBV27|few
TGTGCCAGCAGTTTTCGGGACAGGGGCTATTCACCCCTCCACTTT
CASSFRDRGYSPLHF
>TRBJ2-7|TRBD2|TRBV14|NA
TGTGCCAGCAGCCCGACGGGGAGCGGGAGCGTGCAGTACTTC
CASSPTGSGSVQYF
>TRBJ1-4|NA|TRBV30|NA
TGTGCCTGGAGTGTGGCGCGTGAGCAGGGGCGGCTGATTGAAAAACTGTTTTTT
CAWSVAREQGRLIEKLFF
>TRBJ2-6|TRBD1|TRBV5-4|NA
TGTGCCAGCAGCCCGGGACAGGGGCCCTTTCGAGATAGCGTCCTGACTTTC
CASSPGQGPFRDSVLTF
>TRBJ2-1|NA|TRBV19|NA
TGTGCCAGTAGTATCCTCCCGGGGGGCCCCAATGAGCAGTTCTTC
CASSILPGGPNEQFF
>TRBJ2-5|NA|TRBV5-5|NA
TGTGCCAGCAGCTTGGAGCTGGGCAACCAAGAGACCCAGTACTTC
CASSLELGNQETQYF